The 4 T cell receptor beta chains given below trace back to one sample, sequenced in a study of neoadjuvant anti-PD-1 for oral cavity cancer. Only in-frame clones appear in the TCRdb table, and some are missing; sequencing was by immunoSEQ multiplex PCR. The sample carries approximately 37,000 clones, more than 75% recorded once. The sequenced sample was PBMCs, obtained before nivolumab (anti-PD-1) treatment. These receptors all stem from a person aged 35-79 years with oral cavity squamous cell carcinoma.

The chain recombines TRBV29-1 with TRBJ2-3; D gene uncertain. Trimming shortened V by 8 bases and J by 1 base, and 13 bases separated the two germline ends. Germline V gene lookup returns CDR1 SQVTM and CDR2 ANQGSEA. There are 13 residues in the CDR3. This CDR3 is CSHAPVGTDTQYF. CDR3 sequence (DNA): TGCAGCCATGCCCCCGTTGGCACAGATACGCAGTATTTT.

The rearrangement links TRBV10-3 to TRBJ2-5; TRBD2 aligns across 7 bases. CDR3 size: 14 residues. V gave up 6 bases and J gave up 4 bases; unmatched junction bases: 8. From germline, CDR1 is ENHRY and CDR2 SYGVKD. CDR3 residues: CAIRATGGGETQYF. The CDR3, as DNA: TGTGCCATCAGGGCTACGGGGGGTGGAGAGACCCAGTACTTC.

The J gene is TRBJ2-1, the V gene TRBV7-3, with 12 nucleotides matching TRBD2. Germline lookup yields CDR1 SGHTA and CDR2 FQGTGA. Trimming removed 2 bases from V and 1 base from J; junction bases left unmatched: 9. This CDR3 is built from 19 residues. The CDR3 DNA reads TGTGCCAGCAGCTTACTTCCGCCTAGCGGGGGGGCTTCCTACAATGAGCAGTTCTTC. The encoded protein is CASSLLPPSGGASYNEQFF. Together with reference TRBV7-3 and TRBJ2-1, the CDR3 gives the full variable domain: GAGVSQTPSNKVTEKGKYVELRCDPISGHTALYWYRQSLGQGPEFLIYFQGTGAADDSGLPNDRFFAVRPEGSVSTLKIQRTERGDSAVYLCASSLLPPSGGASYNEQFFGPGTRLTVL.

The chain links TRBV4-3 to TRBJ1-2; TRBD1 is a possible D gene (5 bases). The germline gives CDR1 LGHNA, CDR2 YSLEER. The CDR3 totals 14 residues. The germline V and J ends were trimmed by 4 bases and 4 bases, with 13 bases remaining between them. CDR3 sequence (DNA): TGCGCCAGCAGCCCCGGGGACGGCCGCTATGGCTACACCTTC. This translates into CASSPGDGRYGYTF.